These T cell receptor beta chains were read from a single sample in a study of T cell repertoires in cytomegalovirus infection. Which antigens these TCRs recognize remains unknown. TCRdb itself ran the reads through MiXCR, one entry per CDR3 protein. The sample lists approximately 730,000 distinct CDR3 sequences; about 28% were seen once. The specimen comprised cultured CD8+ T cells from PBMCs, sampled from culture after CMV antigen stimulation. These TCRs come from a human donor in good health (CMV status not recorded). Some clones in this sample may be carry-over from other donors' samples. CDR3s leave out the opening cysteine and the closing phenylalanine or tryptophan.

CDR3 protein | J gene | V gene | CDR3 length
ASSQALAQGAYNEQF | TRBJ2-1 | TRBV14 | 15
AIRGVPSGASTSYNEQF | TRBJ2-1 | TRBV12-3/TRBV12-4 | 17
ASSEGLSSTDTQY | TRBJ2-3 | TRBV2 | 13
ASSSDGVARETQY | TRBJ2-5 | TRBV25-1 | 13
ASSYSMGDTLNTEAF | TRBJ1-1 | TRBV6-5 | 15
AGRFLYNSPLH | TRBJ1-6 | TRBV2 | 11
ASRGGFTEAF | TRBJ1-1 | TRBV2 | 10
ASSLAGASVYNEQF | TRBJ2-1 | TRBV7-8 | 14
ASSRTGAFYGYT | TRBJ1-2 | TRBV7-9 | 12
ASSYSDSGTYEQY | TRBJ2-7 | TRBV6-5 | 13
ASSPYLTGDEQY | TRBJ2-7 | TRBV7-6 | 12
ASSPRAQKDRVNQPQH | TRBJ1-5 | TRBV12-3/TRBV12-4 | 16
ASSQLVSGGGAVGGELF | TRBJ2-2 | TRBV4-3 | 17
ASRSRRNYNSPLH | TRBJ1-6 | TRBV7-2 | 13
ASIGPNTDTQY | TRBJ2-3 | TRBV5-4 | 11
ASTPEGENTEAF | TRBJ1-1 | TRBV2 | 12
ASSPTYRGTETQY | TRBJ2-5 | TRBV4-3 | 13
ASRGAGQLNTEAF | TRBJ1-1 | TRBV12-3/TRBV12-4 | 13
ASSLEAGGPHEQF | TRBJ2-1 | TRBV5-1 | 13
ASSLTAAPRGKLF | TRBJ1-4 | TRBV7-6 | 13
ASSPTEYEQY | TRBJ2-7 | TRBV7-9 | 10
AIRTGGRSYEQY | TRBJ2-7 | TRBV10-3 | 12
ASSIDYGYT | TRBJ1-2 | TRBV7-9 | 9
ASSLVWRGSDTQY | TRBJ2-3 | TRBV12-3/TRBV12-4 | 13
ASSPGQGIADEQY | TRBJ2-7 | TRBV5-1 | 13
ASSLGPGVISTDTQY | TRBJ2-3 | TRBV7-8 | 15
ATSGARTDTQY | TRBJ2-3 | TRBV24-1 | 11
ASSESTVWREAF | TRBJ1-1 | TRBV25-1 | 12
ASSSEGVLSNEKLF | TRBJ1-4 | TRBV12-3/TRBV12-4 | 14
ASSSRQGANEKLF | TRBJ1-4 | TRBV6-6 | 13
SVRRPGRGANNEQF | TRBJ2-1 | TRBV29-1 | 14
ASSISGGFYNEQF | TRBJ2-1 | TRBV27 | 13
ASSPKTGSYSTDTQY | TRBJ2-3 | TRBV27 | 15
ASSSTKAYGYT | TRBJ1-2 | TRBV7-9 | 11
SANRQGSRGYT | TRBJ1-2 | TRBV20-1 | 11
AISEPGGPTYEQY | TRBJ2-7 | TRBV10-3 | 13
ASSQAPTGNTEAF | TRBJ1-1 | TRBV4-1 | 13
ASSQVSNEQF | TRBJ2-1 | TRBV4-3 | 10
ASSLRQAGANVLT | TRBJ2-6 | TRBV7-9 | 13
ASSQGNFGADTQY | TRBJ2-3 | TRBV4-1 | 13
ASSPAGGSTDTQY | TRBJ2-3 | TRBV7-6 | 13
ASRSSDRGREDYGYT | TRBJ1-2 | TRBV7-3 | 15